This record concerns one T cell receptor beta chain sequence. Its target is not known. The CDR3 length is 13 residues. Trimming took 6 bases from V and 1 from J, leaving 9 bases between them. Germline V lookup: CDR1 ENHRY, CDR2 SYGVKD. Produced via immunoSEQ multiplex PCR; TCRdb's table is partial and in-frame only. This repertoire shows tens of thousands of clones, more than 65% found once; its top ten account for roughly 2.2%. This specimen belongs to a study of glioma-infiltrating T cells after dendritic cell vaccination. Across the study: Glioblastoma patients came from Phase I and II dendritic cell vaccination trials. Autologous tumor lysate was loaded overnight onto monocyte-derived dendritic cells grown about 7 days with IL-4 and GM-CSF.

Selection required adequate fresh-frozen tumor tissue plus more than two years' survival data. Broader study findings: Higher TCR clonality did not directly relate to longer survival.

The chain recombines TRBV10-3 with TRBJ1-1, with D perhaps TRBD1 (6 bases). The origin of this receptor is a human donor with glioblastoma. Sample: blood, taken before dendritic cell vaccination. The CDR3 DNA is TGTGCCATCAGGCTGGACAGGAACACTGAAGCTTTCTTT. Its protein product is CAIRLDRNTEAFF.